This TCR beta chain is from a study of blood T cell repertoires in COVID-19. Study at large: Sample material is recorded as cDNA or gDNA derived from T cells, B-cell-depleted T cells, or PBMCs.

From germline, CDR1 is SNHLY and CDR2 FYNNEI. Unmatched junction bases numbered 2, after V lost 6 bases and J lost 0 bases. This CDR3 is built from 15 residues. Per the study methods: Using reference gene primer amplification, nucleated cell counts were estimated. The repertoire was sequenced with immunoSEQ multiplex PCR; TCRdb's copy has only in-frame clones and lacks some. V, J and clone size reflect that table, while D and trimming were determined from the DNA. The repertoire holds about 49,000 clones, with around 82% as singletons. This clone has a handful of counts. Different DNA sequences within this sample yield the same CDR3.

The rearrangement uses TRBV2 and TRBJ2-5; 12 nucleotides align to TRBD2. The clonotype comes from a human donor in a cohort sampled during active COVID-19. Sequenced: peripheral blood. The CDR3 loop reads CASRRTSGNQETQYF. The CDR3 DNA sequence: TGTGCCAGCAGAAGGACTAGCGGGAACCAAGAGACCCAGTACTTC. Using reference TRBV2 and TRBJ2-5 for the parts outside the CDR3, the full variable domain is EPEVTQTPSHQVTQMGQEVILRCVPISNHLYFYWYRQILGQKVEFLVSFYNNEISEKSEIFDDQFSVERPDGSNFTLKIRSTKLEDSAMYFCASRRTSGNQETQYFGPGTRLLVL.